This T cell receptor (beta chain) was captured by sequencing in a study of T cells of healthy individuals. This clonotype was found many times. TCRdb processed the 5' RACE reads anew with MiXCR; each CDR3 protein has one entry. This sample has over 95,000 distinct CDR3 sequences; around 17% occur once, and the top ten carry more than 5.5%. This CDR3 is 12 amino acids long. With 3 bases removed from V and 1 base from J, the gap between germline ends came to 6 bases. Germline values: CDR1 DFQATT, CDR2 SNEGSKA (reference sequence). The clonotype was recovered from a human donor in good health. The chain employs TRBV20-1 and TRBJ2-5, with D possibly TRBD1 on 5 matching bases. Here the CDR3 reads CSASRVQETQYF. The DNA for the CDR3 is TGCAGTGCTAGCAGGGTCCAAGAGACCCAGTACTTC.